This T cell receptor beta chain derives from a study of T-cell reconstitution after alpha-beta-depleted transplantation in children. This clonotype has just a few counts. Germline CDR1 is MGHRA and CDR2 is YSYEKL. This CDR3 is 15 amino acids long. V shed 10 bases and J 7 bases; nucleotides not matched to a gene: 13. The TCRbeta library was prepared with unique molecular identifiers. TCRdb re-analysed the PCR reads in MiXCR, keeping a single row per CDR3 protein. The sample consists of some 400,000 distinct CDR3 sequences, 20% of them appearing once. The sample here was PBMCs from the stem cell graft donor, taken from the stem cell graft. This chain uses TRBV4-1 with TRBJ2-2; TRBD1 matches at 9 bases. The source of this sequence is a human donor who donated a stem cell graft to a child with acute myeloid leukemia. CDR3 region: CATKGWDRALGELFF. Written as DNA, the CDR3 is TGCGCCACTAAAGGTTGGGACAGGGCTCTCGGGGAGCTGTTTTTT.